These 26 T cell receptor beta chains were all obtained from the same sample, sequenced in a study of T-cell reconstitution after alpha-beta-depleted transplantation in children. Unique molecular identifiers were incorporated during preparation of the TCRbeta library. Each CDR3 protein is one row after TCRdb ran MiXCR on the PCR reads. This sample has 550,000 to 600,000 distinct CDR3 sequences, with roughly 23% found just once. Specimen: PBMCs, mostly from graft donor cells, collected 360 days after TCRalphabeta/CD19-depleted stem cell transplant. Every receptor here comes from a boy under three years old who had a stem cell transplant for acute myeloid leukemia, so the T cells may come from the graft donor.

This clonotype was seen a handful of times. This chain uses TRBV12-3 or TRBV12-4 with TRBJ2-1, with a tentative D call TRBD1 (6 bases). The V end was cut by 5 bases, the J end by 12 bases, with 26 bases between. The CDR3 covers 16 residues. Written as DNA, the CDR3 is TGTGCCAGCAGTGACGACAGGAATTATTACAATGAGTGGCAGTTCTTC. It yields the protein CASSDDRNYYNEWQFF.

In this sample, this clonotype turned up a few times. The chain links TRBV7-9 to TRBJ2-7, with D unclear. The ends were cut back, 5 bases at V and 0 bases at J, with 8 bases in the middle. The CDR3 covers 13 residues. Germline CDR1 reads SEHNR; CDR2 reads FQNEAQ (reference sequence). The CDR3 here is CASSRQSSYEQYF. CDR3 DNA: TGTGCCAGCAGCAGGCAGAGCTCCTACGAGCAGTACTTC.

This clonotype has a count of ten or more. The chain couples TRBV5-1 to TRBJ2-7; D ambiguous. Germline CDR1 and CDR2: SGHRS and YFSETQ. V lost 2 bases and J lost 1, with 10 bases in between. This CDR3 is built from 14 residues. The CDR3 DNA reads TGCGCCAGCAGCTTTTCCGGAGTATCCTACGAGCAGTACTTC. It is translated as CASSFSGVSYEQYF.

V gene TRBV3-1 combines with J gene TRBJ2-7; D possibly corresponds to TRBD1 (5 bases). Germline V gene sequence: CDR1 LGHDT, CDR2 YNNKEL (reference sequence). The CDR3 extends over 15 amino acids. V dropped 1 base and J dropped 6 bases, with 16 bases sitting between them. Here the CDR3 reads CASSQGTNPFSEQYF. The DNA of the CDR3 is TGTGCCAGCAGCCAAGGGACAAACCCATTCTCCGAGCAGTACTTC.

The chain links TRBV7-6 to TRBJ2-7; D not certain. In germline, CDR1 is SGHVS, CDR2 FNYEAQ. The CDR3 sequence is 16 residues long. Deletions cut 1 base from V and 4 bases from J, with 17 bases between. Here the CDR3 DNA reads TGTGCCAGCAGCTTAGTATTCTCCCATAACTGGTACGAGCAGTACTTC. It translates to CASSLVFSHNWYEQYF.

This clonotype was picked up many times. V and J are TRBV6-5 and TRBJ2-1; D unclear. V was pared by 0 bases and J by 5 bases, with 8 bases between. The germline CDR1 and CDR2 sequences are MNHEY and SVGAGI. This CDR3 contains 14 residues. CDR3 residues: CASSYSWMDNEQFF. CDR3 nucleotides: TGTGCCAGCAGTTACTCGTGGATGGACAATGAGCAGTTCTTC.

This clonotype was detected ten times or more. This chain uses TRBV7-9 with TRBJ1-1, with D possibly TRBD1 on 5 matching bases. V gave up 5 bases and J gave up 0 bases, with 13 bases separating them. Looked up from germline, CDR1 is SEHNR and CDR2 is FQNEAQ (reference sequence). This CDR3 has 15 amino acids. The CDR3 DNA reads as TGTGCCAGCAGCCTTACAGGACAACTGAACACTGAAGCTTTCTTT. It codes for CASSLTGQLNTEAFF.

This clonotype was recorded a few times. V and J are TRBV7-3 and TRBJ2-1; 14 bases match TRBD2. The junction had 4 bases not matched to a gene; V was cut back by 2 bases and J by 4 bases. This CDR3 has 17 residues. Germline V gives CDR1 SGHTA, CDR2 FQGTGA. The DNA of the CDR3 is TGTGCCAGCAGCTTAGCGGGACTAGCGGGGGCGTACAATGAGCAGTTCTTC. This codes for CASSLAGLAGAYNEQFF.

This clonotype was counted only a few times. The chain links TRBV24-1 to TRBJ2-2; 9 nucleotides match TRBD1. Losses at the gene ends were 3 bases for V and 7 bases for J; bases not matched to a gene: 8. This CDR3 has 16 residues. CDR1 KGHDR and CDR2 SFDVKD come from the germline V gene. The CDR3 coding sequence is TGTGCCACCAGTGATCCACCGGGACAGGGAGTCGGGGAGCTGTTTTTT. Its translation: CATSDPPGQGVGELFF.

This clonotype was picked up a small number of times. The chain links TRBV25-1 to TRBJ1-1; the D is unclear. The CDR3 totals 14 residues. The V gene lost 2 bases and the J gene lost 1 base, with 8 bases spanning the gap. Germline CDR1 is MGHDK and CDR2 is SYGVNS. The CDR3 loop reads CASSEGLGNTEAFF. The CDR3 nucleotides read TGTGCCAGCAGTGAAGGGCTAGGGAACACTGAAGCTTTCTTT.

The gene calls are TRBV29-1 and TRBJ2-2; D perhaps matches TRBD1 (6 bases). The length of the CDR3 is 13 residues. Trimming took 5 bases from V and 7 from J, leaving 14 bases between them. Germline loops: CDR1 SQVTM, CDR2 ANQGSEA. This CDR3 reads CSVRRGGSGELFF. CDR3 in DNA: TGCAGCGTTCGCAGGGGCGGCAGCGGGGAGCTGTTTTTT.

This clonotype was found a few times. The V call is TRBV7-2, the J call TRBJ2-1; D may be TRBD2 (5 bases). Looked up from germline, CDR1 is SGHTA and CDR2 is FQGNSA. The CDR3 sequence is 13 residues long. Trimming took off 5 bases at V and 15 bases at J, with 20 bases between the two ends. The CDR3 spells CASSPLGGLDPFF. As DNA, the CDR3 is TGTGCCAGCAGCCCTCTCGGCGGGCTCGACCCGTTCTTC.

V and J are TRBV29-1 and TRBJ1-1, with D perhaps matching TRBD1 (5 bases). The CDR3 extends over 13 amino acids. Germline-derived CDR1 and CDR2 are SQVTM and ANQGSEA. V was clipped by 0 bases and J by 3 bases, with 8 bases between them. The CDR3 is CSVEDLGHTEAFF. As DNA, the CDR3 is TGCAGCGTTGAAGATCTGGGGCACACTGAAGCTTTCTTT.

This clonotype was seen ten or more times. V is TRBV11-2 and J is TRBJ2-3; the D is unclear. Trimming removed 3 bases from V and 6 bases from J, with 13 bases in between. CDR1 SGHAT and CDR2 FQNNGV come from the germline V gene. The CDR3 length is 14 residues. The CDR3 spells CASSFNFPPDTQYF. The CDR3 region has the DNA TGTGCCAGCAGCTTTAACTTCCCCCCCGATACGCAGTATTTT.

This clonotype was seen at least ten times. The gene calls are TRBV15 and TRBJ1-5; D gene uncertain. This CDR3 comprises 16 residues. The V and J ends lost 0 bases and 4 bases respectively, with 13 bases between them. CDR1 and CDR2 from the germline V gene are LNHNV and YYDKDF (reference sequence). The CDR3 DNA reads as TGTGCCACCAGCAGAGATCGGGGAAGAGGGAATCAGCCCCAGCATTTT. Protein: CATSRDRGRGNQPQHF. The full variable domain, with the rest looked up from reference TRBV15 and TRBJ1-5, is DAMVIQNPRYQVTQFGKPVTLSCSQTLNHNVMYWYQQKSSQAPKLLFHYYDKDFNNEADTPDNFQSRRPNTSFCFLDIRSPGLGDTAMYLCATSRDRGRGNQPQHFGDGTRLSIL.

The chain links TRBV4-3 to TRBJ2-7; 9 bases agree with TRBD1. Trimming at V came to 4 bases and at J to 2 bases, leaving 6 bases not matched to a gene. Germline V gene data show CDR1 as LGHNA and CDR2 as YSLEER. The CDR3 spans 15 residues. CDR3 nucleotide sequence: TGCGCCAGCAGCCCCGGGACAGGGAATACCTACGAGCAGTACTTC. Translating gives CASSPGTGNTYEQYF.

This sequence joins TRBV7-2 and TRBJ1-6; 10 bases are a match to TRBD1. Germline-derived CDR1 and CDR2 are SGHTA and FQGNSA. The ends lost 3 bases at V and 9 bases at J; junction bases unmatched: 2. This CDR3 has 14 amino acids. The CDR3 DNA reads TGTGCCAGCAGCTTCCGGGACAGGGGTTCACCCCTCCACTTT. Its protein product is CASSFRDRGSPLHF. The full variable domain, completed using reference TRBV7-2 and TRBJ1-6, is GAGVSQSPSNKVTEKGKDVELRCDPISGHTALYWYRQSLGQGLEFLIYFQGNSAPDKSGLPSDRFSAERTGGSVSTLTIQRTQQEDSAVYLCASSFRDRGSPLHFGNGTRLTVT.

This clonotype was recorded at least ten times. This sequence joins TRBV20-1 and TRBJ2-3, with 9 bases identical to TRBD1. V shed 5 bases and J 4 bases; nucleotides not matched to a gene: 4. Germline V lookup: CDR1 DFQATT, CDR2 SNEGSKA (reference sequence). The length of the CDR3 is 13 residues. The CDR3, as DNA: TGCAGTGCTTACAGGGGGCGTTCAGATACGCAGTATTTT. Amino acids: CSAYRGRSDTQYF.

This clonotype was observed at least ten times. The gene calls are TRBV29-1 and TRBJ2-1, with 8 bases matching TRBD2. The germline gives CDR1 SQVTM, CDR2 ANQGSEA. V lost 6 bases and J lost 4; bases outside the gene matches: 5. The CDR3 is 13 amino acids. The CDR3 sequence: CSVSGGSYNEQFF. The CDR3 bases are TGCAGCGTAAGCGGGGGATCATACAATGAGCAGTTCTTC.

V gene TRBV5-1 combines with J gene TRBJ2-7, with D perhaps matching TRBD2 (6 bases). Trimming shortened V by 2 bases and J by 2 bases, and 17 bases separated the two germline ends. CDR1 is SGHRS, CDR2 YFSETQ, per germline. The CDR3 sequence is 16 residues long. The CDR3 region has the DNA TGCGCCAGCAGCTTTCTCGTAATCGGGGGAGCCTACGAGCAGTACTTC. Translating it yields CASSFLVIGGAYEQYF.

This clonotype has a handful of counts. The V and J genes are TRBV12-3 or TRBV12-4 and TRBJ2-5, with a weak D call TRBD2 (6 bases). The CDR3 is 13 amino acids. Trimming pared 4 bases from V and 11 bases from J, leaving 17 bases between. The CDR3 is CASSSSGLRAQYF. The CDR3 DNA follows: TGTGCCAGCAGTTCATCGGGACTCAGGGCTCAGTACTTC.

This clonotype was seen only a few times. The chain joins TRBV5-1 to TRBJ2-7; a possible D gene is TRBD2 (5 bases). The CDR3 has 12 residues. The V and J ends lost 1 base and 6 bases respectively, with 8 bases between them. The germline CDR1 and CDR2 sequences are SGHRS and YFSETQ. The CDR3 nucleotides are TGCGCCAGCAGCTTGAAAGGGAGCGAGCAGTACGTC. It specifies CASSLKGSEQYV.

The V call is TRBV6-1, the J call TRBJ2-2; D unresolved. Germline V gives CDR1 MNHNS, CDR2 SASEGT. There are 12 residues in the CDR3. Trimming shortened V by 6 bases and J by 8 bases, and 10 bases separated the two germline ends. The CDR3 nucleotides read TGTGCCAGCAGGGATATGACAGGGGAGCTGTTTTTT. Translated: CASRDMTGELFF.

This clonotype has just a few counts. The chain joins TRBV20-1 to TRBJ2-5; 10 nucleotides align to TRBD1. This CDR3 contains 18 residues. Germline V gene data show CDR1 as DFQATT and CDR2 as SNEGSKA (reference sequence). V was pared by 6 bases and J by 2 bases, with 18 bases of the junction left unmatched. In DNA form, the CDR3 reads TGCAGTGCCCCCGGGACAGGGGAAGACGAGGGTTGGCAAGAGACCCAGTACTTC. Encoded protein: CSAPGTGEDEGWQETQYF.

This chain uses TRBV10-1 with TRBJ2-2; TRBD2 matches 7 bases. Trimming at V came to 2 bases and at J to 3 bases, leaving 0 bases not matched to a gene. The CDR3 is 14 residues long. The germline CDR1 and CDR2 sequences are WNHNN and SYGVQD (reference sequence). The CDR3 nucleotides read TGCGCCAGCAGTGAGAGCGGGGACACCGGGGAGCTGTTTTTT. Its protein product is CASSESGDTGELFF.

In its sample, this clonotype was seen many times. V and J are TRBV7-2 and TRBJ1-6, with 8 bases lining up with TRBD1. Germline CDR1 SGHTA, CDR2 FQGNSA. The ends lost 5 bases at V and 6 bases at J; junction bases unmatched: 6. The CDR3 runs to 15 residues. The CDR3 sequence is CASSERTGRNSPLHF. The CDR3 bases are TGTGCCAGCAGCGAAAGGACAGGGCGTAATTCACCCCTCCACTTT.